This TCR beta chain was sequenced during a study of T cells in Graves' hyperthyroidism and ophthalmopathy. Many counts were recorded for this clonotype. The antigen is not known. The study's findings and limits: For ophthalmopathy, model prediction preceded onset by a median about 6.2 months.

Trimming took 3 bases from V and 0 from J; bases not matched to a gene: 9. Germline V CDR1 and CDR2: DFQATT, SNEGSKA (reference sequence). This CDR3 region has 17 residues. Diagnoses rested on clinical symptoms, serum thyroxine and TRAb, thyroid ultrasound and orbital computed tomography. PBMCs were obtained from over 8.5 ml fresh peripheral blood. There were TCR beta CDR3 regions amplified from RNA transcripts. TCR CDR3 regions were first amplified by RT-PCR with HTBI primers. TCRdb re-called the multiplex PCR reads through MiXCR, storing one row per CDR3 protein. Of 400,000 to 500,000 distinct CDR3 sequences listed, approximately 14% are singletons.

The chain employs TRBV20-1 and TRBJ2-3, with TRBD2 matching over 10 bases. Material: blood. This receptor was obtained from a man between 18 and 35 years old with Graves' ophthalmopathy. CDR3 protein: CSARGRTSGSSTDTQYF. In nucleotides, the CDR3 is TGCAGTGCTAGGGGTAGGACTAGCGGCTCTAGCACAGATACGCAGTATTTT.